Below, 25 T cell receptor beta chains from the same sample are listed, as sequenced in a study of cytomegalovirus exposure and HLA in healthy donors. The PCR contained 60 Vbeta and 13 Jbeta primers. Libraries were prepared by immunoSEQ multiplex PCR; TCRdb keeps only in-frame clonotypes and omits some of them. The sample lists 65,000 to 85,000 clones; under 80% were seen once. Source material: PBMCs. The receptors were sampled from a man aged 60 to 69 in good health and CMV-seropositive.

J is TRBJ1-4 and V is TRBV2; D is uncertain. CDR3 length: 14 residues. Trimming shortened V by 10 bases and J by 0 bases, and 12 bases separated the two germline ends. Germline values: CDR1 SNHLY, CDR2 FYNNEI. CDR3 nucleotides: TGTGCCACCGGCCGGGATGCAACTAATGAAAAACTGTTTTTT. Protein sequence: CATGRDATNEKLFF.

This clone was counted between two and nine times. J is TRBJ1-4 and V is TRBV15; D uncertain. CDR3 length: 17 amino acids. V was cut by 0 bases and J by 4 bases, with 15 bases left in between. Looked up from germline, CDR1 is LNHNV and CDR2 is YYDKDF (reference sequence). The CDR3 protein is CATSRDNRAPGNEKLFF. In DNA, the CDR3 is TGTGCCACCAGCAGAGATAACCGCGCTCCGGGTAATGAAAAACTGTTTTTT. Filled out from reference TRBV15 and TRBJ1-4, the complete variable domain reads DAMVIQNPRYQVTQFGKPVTLSCSQTLNHNVMYWYQQKSSQAPKLLFHYYDKDFNNEADTPDNFQSRRPNTSFCFLDIRSPGLGDTAMYLCATSRDNRAPGNEKLFFGSGTQLSVL.

In this sample, this clone turned up once. This chain joins TRBV28 and TRBJ1-5; 7 bases are shared with TRBD1. Germline lookup yields CDR1 MDHEN and CDR2 SYDVKM. V was pared by 6 bases and J by 3 bases, with 8 bases of the junction left unmatched. The CDR3 has 15 amino acids. The CDR3 loop is CASRARDRYNQPQHF. CDR3 sequence (DNA): TGTGCCAGCAGAGCCCGGGACAGATACAATCAGCCCCAGCATTTT.

About this clone: Its ends do not fully match the called genes, so a read error is possible. The J gene is TRBJ2-3, the V gene TRBV10-3; TRBD1 matches 7 bases. Germline-derived CDR1 and CDR2 are ENHRY and SYGVKD. The CDR3 sequence is 13 residues long. The CDR3 loop is CAVRGSSTDTQYF. In DNA form, the CDR3 reads TGTGCCGTCAGGGGGAGTAGCACAGATACGCAGTATTTT.

CDR3 sequence: CASSMGLAGYAAQYF. The CDR3 nucleotides are TGTGCCAGCAGTATGGGACTAGCGGGATATGCTGCGCAGTATTTT. The chain couples TRBV27 to TRBJ2-3, with 13 nucleotides matching TRBD2. J gave up 10 bases and V 5 bases, and 9 bases lay outside the gene matches. The CDR3 length is 15 residues. Germline lookup yields CDR1 MNHEY and CDR2 SMNVEV (reference sequence).

This clone showed up just a few times. This chain links TRBV2 with TRBJ1-2, with a weak D call TRBD1 (5 bases). Trimming removed 4 bases from V and 5 bases from J, with 8 bases in between. Germline loops: CDR1 SNHLY, CDR2 FYNNEI. This CDR3 comprises 12 residues. CDR3 sequence reads: CASSVDSYGYTF. DNA for the CDR3: TGTGCCAGCAGTGTCGACAGTTATGGCTACACCTTC.

For the CDR3, the DNA is TGTGCCAGCAGCTCCGGGACTACAGGAGAGACCCAGTACTTC. Its protein product is CASSSGTTGETQYF. The rearrangement joins TRBV7-8 to TRBJ2-5, with 7 bases aligning to TRBD2. With 4 bases clipped from V and 4 bases from J, the junction kept 6 bases outside the gene matches. Germline CDR1 reads SGHVS; CDR2 reads FQNEAQ. The CDR3 covers 14 residues.

The chain carries TRBV7-9 and TRBJ2-4; no clear D. Germline CDR1 reads SEHNR; CDR2 reads FQNEAQ (reference sequence). V lost 1 base, J lost 3 bases, and 19 bases lay in between. This CDR3 spans 18 amino acids. The CDR3 protein is CASSLDLLMAESKNIQYF. CDR3 sequence (DNA): TGTGCCAGCAGCTTAGACCTCCTTATGGCAGAAAGCAAAAACATTCAGTACTTC.

The rearrangement links TRBV9 to TRBJ2-6, with 7 nucleotides matching TRBD1. The germline gives CDR1 SGDLS, CDR2 YYNGEE. With V trimmed by 4 bases and J by 4 bases, 5 bases remained unmatched. The CDR3 consists of 15 residues. CDR3 sequence reads: CASSTTGSGANVLTF. CDR3 bases: TGTGCCAGCAGCACGACAGGGTCCGGGGCCAACGTCCTGACTTTC.

This clone was counted at least ten times. The chain links TRBV6-5 to TRBJ2-4; no definite D call. Looked up from germline, CDR1 is MNHEY and CDR2 is SVGAGI. The CDR3 extends over 15 amino acids. Between the trimmed V and J ends, which lost 4 bases and 1 base, there was a span of 11 bases. CDR3 DNA: TGTGCCAGCAGTTCTTTCATCGGGGCCAAAAACATTCAGTACTTC. Translating gives CASSSFIGAKNIQYF.

The sample holds a few counts of this clone. The rearrangement joins TRBV27 to TRBJ2-1, with TRBD2 as a possible D gene (6 bases). The CDR3 covers 12 residues. Trimming took off 7 bases at V and 4 bases at J, with 8 bases between the two ends. Per germline, CDR1 MNHEY and CDR2 SMNVEV (reference sequence). As DNA, the CDR3 is TGTGCCAGCAATGGAGGGTACAATGAGCAGTTCTTC. It is translated as CASNGGYNEQFF.

The chain uses TRBV28 and TRBJ2-7, with 8 positions matching TRBD1. V was clipped by 3 bases and J by 7 bases; unmatched bases: 17. The CDR3 runs 17 residues. Germline V gene sequence: CDR1 MDHEN, CDR2 SYDVKM. The CDR3 sequence: CASSFPRVDRVKGEQYF. Here the CDR3 DNA reads TGTGCCAGCAGTTTTCCTCGAGTGGACAGGGTTAAAGGGGAGCAGTACTTC.

As regards this clone: One junction end disagrees with the germline gene, perhaps due to a read error. V and J are TRBV7-9 and TRBJ1-3; D perhaps matches TRBD1 (5 bases). The CDR3 loop spans 14 amino acids. The germline V gene encodes CDR1 SEHNR and CDR2 FQNEAQ (reference sequence). CDR3: CSSSARGAGNTIYF. The DNA of the CDR3 is TGTTCCAGCAGTGCCCGGGGGGCTGGAAACACCATATATTTT.

Judged by abundance, this clone is medium-sized (0.01 to 0.1%). The chain recombines TRBV10-3 with TRBJ2-2; TRBD1 matches at 9 bases. V gave up 4 bases and J gave up 6 bases; unmatched junction bases: 9. The CDR3 consists of 16 residues. Germline values: CDR1 ENHRY, CDR2 SYGVKD. The CDR3 coding sequence is TGTGCCATCAGTGCGAGCCGGACAGGGGAGGCCGGGGAGCTGTTTTTT. Amino acid sequence: CAISASRTGEAGELFF.

This chain joins TRBV30 and TRBJ1-6; 7 positions match TRBD1. The germline CDR1 and CDR2 sequences are GTSNPN and SVGIG (reference sequence). The CDR3 sequence is 15 residues long. J was trimmed by 8 bases and V by 2 bases; bases with no gene match: 9. CDR3 DNA sequence: TGTGCCTGGAGTCCCCGGGACAGACTCTATTCACCCCTCCACTTT. Translation: CAWSPRDRLYSPLHF.

The rearrangement joins TRBV4-3 to TRBJ1-5; D remains ambiguous. V was clipped by 0 bases and J by 6 bases, with 15 bases between them. This CDR3 is built from 16 residues. Looked up from germline, CDR1 is LGHNA and CDR2 is YSLEER. This CDR3 reads CASSQDRGNWVQPQHF. CDR3 DNA: TGCGCCAGCAGCCAAGATCGCGGGAATTGGGTTCAGCCCCAGCATTTT.

This clone was observed once. V and J are TRBV5-1 and TRBJ1-6, with TRBD1 matching over 8 bases. After removal of 4 bases from V and 10 bases from J, the junction contained 7 bases not matched to a gene. Germline lookup yields CDR1 SGHRS and CDR2 YFSETQ. This CDR3 has 14 amino acids. CDR3 sequence: CASSPGQGESPLHF. The CDR3 nucleotides are TGCGCCAGCAGCCCAGGACAGGGAGAGTCACCCCTCCACTTT.

The V gene is TRBV14, the J gene TRBJ2-7; 9 bases map to TRBD2. This CDR3 is 15 amino acids long. In germline, CDR1 is SGHDN, CDR2 FVKESK. Trimming cost V 8 bases and J 2 bases; bases outside gene matches: 10. As DNA, the CDR3 is TGTGCCAGCTCTTGGACGGGACTAGCAACCTACGAGCAGTACTTC. Amino acids: CASSWTGLATYEQYF.

V gene TRBV5-6 combines with J gene TRBJ1-1; D is unresolved. CDR3 length: 14 amino acids. V was pared by 0 bases and J by 1 base, with 7 bases between. Per the germline V gene, CDR1 is SGHDT and CDR2 is YYEEEE. DNA for the CDR3: TGTGCCAGCAGCTTGGATCGGAGGAACACTGAAGCTTTCTTT. Its translation: CASSLDRRNTEAFF.

The genes are TRBV27 and TRBJ1-2; 7 positions agree with TRBD1. The CDR3 runs to 17 residues. Germline V gene data show CDR1 as MNHEY and CDR2 as SMNVEV (reference sequence). Trimming took 0 bases from V and 8 from J; bases not matched to a gene: 15. The CDR3 bases are TGTGCCAGCAGTTTATCTCTTTTCCTGGGACAGAGTATGGGCTACACCTTC. It specifies CASSLSLFLGQSMGYTF.

The gene calls are TRBV30 and TRBJ2-2, with D possibly TRBD1 on 6 matching bases. CDR3 size: 11 residues. Per the germline V gene, CDR1 is GTSNPN and CDR2 is SVGIG (reference sequence). The ends were cut back, 4 bases at V and 6 bases at J, with 6 bases in the middle. The CDR3 loop is CAWKGAGELFF. CDR3 coding DNA: TGTGCCTGGAAGGGGGCCGGGGAGCTGTTTTTT.

This clone appeared a single time. This rearrangement joins TRBV7-3 to TRBJ2-1; TRBD1 matches 9 bases. The CDR3 length is 14 residues. After removal of 0 bases from V and 7 bases from J, the junction contained 1 base not matched to a gene. Looked up from germline, CDR1 is SGHTA and CDR2 is FQGTGA. In nucleotides, the CDR3 is TGTGCCAGCAGCTTAACCGGGACAGGGAATGAGCAGTTCTTC. Encoded protein: CASSLTGTGNEQFF.

Of note for this clone: A read error may account for a junction end that differs from germline. The chain combines TRBV7-7 with TRBJ2-5; TRBD1 agrees at 10 bases. Germline loops: CDR1 SSHAT, CDR2 FNYEAQ (reference sequence). The CDR3 covers 15 residues. The CDR3: CASSLDRGLRETQYF. CDR3 nucleotides: TGTGCTAGCAGTTTAGACAGGGGGCTTAGAGAGACCCAGTACTTC.

This chain links TRBV27 with TRBJ1-5; the D is unclear. The CDR3 runs 15 residues. The V gene's germline CDR1 is MNHEY and CDR2 SMNVEV (reference sequence). Trimming shortened V by 3 bases and J by 3 bases, and 12 bases separated the two germline ends. The CDR3 here is CASSLNSQSNQPQHF. CDR3 DNA: TGTGCCAGCAGTTTGAACAGCCAGTCCAATCAGCCCCAGCATTTT.

The chain joins TRBV29-1 to TRBJ2-7; possible D gene TRBD1, 5 bases. The length of the CDR3 is 14 residues. The germline V gene encodes CDR1 SQVTM and CDR2 ANQGSEA. Trimming stripped 4 bases from V and 1 base from J, with 14 bases between. The CDR3 sequence: CSVADSSLSYEQYF. DNA of the CDR3: TGCAGCGTTGCAGACAGTTCCCTTTCCTACGAGCAGTACTTC.